A selection of T cell receptor beta chains follows, all from one sample in a study of blood T cell repertoires in COVID-19. Clones were read by immunoSEQ multiplex PCR, and TCRdb kept only the in-frame ones, dropping some. The repertoire holds around 100,000 clones, approximately 88% seen once, with 8.1% in the top ten. The sample was peripheral blood. Receptors were obtained from a woman aged 40 to 50 with acute or convalescent COVID-19. The CDR3 runs from the conserved cysteine through the conserved F or W. The D gene is left open where the match is weak. Not all rows give a size; the values are once, few, many and, for expanded clones, a class.

CDR3nt: TGCGCCAGCACCAATGGGCAGGGGGCTAGCACTGAAGCTTTCTTT
CDR3aa: CASTNGQGASTEAFF
len: 15
abundance: few
d_gene: TRBD1
v_gene: TRBV5-1
j_gene: TRBJ1-1

CDR3nt: TGCGCCAGCAGGCCCGGAGAGGGCTACTATGGCTACACCTTC
CDR3aa: CASRPGEGYYGYTF
len: 14
abundance: -
d_gene: -
v_gene: TRBV5-1
j_gene: TRBJ1-2

CDR3nt: TGTGCCAGCAGCTTGGCCACGGGACAGACCCTCGGTGGCTACACCTTC
CDR3aa: CASSLATGQTLGGYTF
len: 16
abundance: once
d_gene: TRBD1
v_gene: TRBV5-5
j_gene: TRBJ1-2

CDR3nt: TGTGCCAGTAGTTTTCAAAAGCGGGCTGAAGCTTTCTTT
CDR3aa: CASSFQKRAEAFF
len: 13
abundance: -
d_gene: -
v_gene: TRBV19
j_gene: TRBJ1-1

CDR3nt: TGTGCCAGCAGCTTGGACCCCACAGGGGCCAACTATGGCTACACCTTC
CDR3aa: CASSLDPTGANYGYTF
len: 16
abundance: -
d_gene: TRBD1
v_gene: TRBV5-4
j_gene: TRBJ1-2

CDR3nt: TGTGCCAGCTCACCAAATACGGAGGCAACTAATGAAAAACTGTTTTTT
CDR3aa: CASSPNTEATNEKLFF
len: 16
abundance: -
d_gene: -
v_gene: TRBV18
j_gene: TRBJ1-4

CDR3nt: TGTGCCAGCAGCCTCTGGGCAGCTCCGAATCAGCCTCAGCATTTT
CDR3aa: CASSLWAAPNQPQHF
len: 15
abundance: -
d_gene: -
v_gene: TRBV3-1/TRBV3-2
j_gene: TRBJ1-5

CDR3nt: TGTGCCAGCAGCCAAGATGTGGAGGGCTACACCTTC
CDR3aa: CASSQDVEGYTF
len: 12
abundance: once
d_gene: -
v_gene: TRBV4-2
j_gene: TRBJ1-2

CDR3nt: TGCGCCAGCAGCCAAGGGCGGGACACTGAAGCTTTCTTT
CDR3aa: CASSQGRDTEAFF
len: 13
abundance: -
d_gene: -
v_gene: TRBV4-1
j_gene: TRBJ1-1

CDR3nt: TGTGCCAGCAGTAGCCACTCCTCTGGGGCCAACGTCCTGACTTTC
CDR3aa: CASSSHSSGANVLTF
len: 15
abundance: -
d_gene: -
v_gene: TRBV6-2/TRBV6-3
j_gene: TRBJ2-6

CDR3nt: TGTGCCAGCAGCGACCAGGGGGCCATAAATCAGCCCCAGCATTTT
CDR3aa: CASSDQGAINQPQHF
len: 15
abundance: -
d_gene: TRBD1
v_gene: TRBV7-9
j_gene: TRBJ1-5

CDR3nt: TGTGCCAGCAGCTTTGCGGGGGGGCGGGGAGATACGCAGTATTTT
CDR3aa: CASSFAGGRGDTQYF
len: 15
abundance: -
d_gene: TRBD2
v_gene: TRBV7-2
j_gene: TRBJ2-3

CDR3nt: TGTGCCAGCGCCGCTAGTTGGTACTACGAGCAGTACTTC
CDR3aa: CASAASWYYEQYF
len: 13
abundance: once
d_gene: -
v_gene: TRBV7-6
j_gene: TRBJ2-7

CDR3nt: TGTGCCAGCTCACCACCGACTAGTGGGTTCTACGAGCAGTACTTC
CDR3aa: CASSPPTSGFYEQYF
len: 15
abundance: -
d_gene: -
v_gene: TRBV18
j_gene: TRBJ2-7

CDR3nt: TGTGCCAGCAGCCAACGATCGGGACTACTCTTATACGAGCAGTACTTC
CDR3aa: CASSQRSGLLLYEQYF
len: 16
abundance: -
d_gene: TRBD2
v_gene: TRBV3-1/TRBV3-2
j_gene: TRBJ2-7

CDR3nt: TGTGCCAGCAGTCGGGACAGGGTGAACGAGCAGTACTTC
CDR3aa: CASSRDRVNEQYF
len: 13
abundance: few
d_gene: TRBD1
v_gene: TRBV7-2
j_gene: TRBJ2-7

CDR3nt: TGTGCCAGCAGTTCTCCGGGACAGGGAGCCTTTTACGAGCAGTACTTC
CDR3aa: CASSSPGQGAFYEQYF
len: 16
abundance: -
d_gene: TRBD1
v_gene: TRBV6-2/TRBV6-3
j_gene: TRBJ2-7

CDR3nt: TGTGCCAGCAGTGTCAACAGGGGTTCGAGCAATCAGCCCCAGCATTTT
CDR3aa: CASSVNRGSSNQPQHF
len: 16
abundance: -
d_gene: TRBD1
v_gene: TRBV6-1
j_gene: TRBJ1-5

CDR3nt: TGTGCCAGCAGTGGAGGGACAGGGATTTCTGGGGCCAACGTCCTGACTTTC
CDR3aa: CASSGGTGISGANVLTF
len: 17
abundance: -
d_gene: TRBD1
v_gene: TRBV2
j_gene: TRBJ2-6

CDR3nt: TGTGCCAGCAGCCGATTGACAGGGCGGAATGAAAAACTGTTTTTT
CDR3aa: CASSRLTGRNEKLFF
len: 15
abundance: -
d_gene: TRBD1
v_gene: TRBV3-1/TRBV3-2
j_gene: TRBJ1-4

CDR3nt: TGCGCCAGCAGCCTGGAGACAGAGTTGAACACTGAAGCTTTCTTT
CDR3aa: CASSLETELNTEAFF
len: 15
abundance: -
d_gene: -
v_gene: TRBV4-1
j_gene: TRBJ1-1

CDR3nt: TGTGCCAGCAGCCAAGGGGCTAGCGGGGGGAATGAGCAGTTCTTC
CDR3aa: CASSQGASGGNEQFF
len: 15
abundance: -
d_gene: TRBD2
v_gene: TRBV27
j_gene: TRBJ2-1

CDR3nt: TGTGCCAGCACTTATACAGGGGGCTTTAACAATCAGCCCCAGCATTTT
CDR3aa: CASTYTGGFNNQPQHF
len: 16
abundance: -
d_gene: TRBD1
v_gene: TRBV2
j_gene: TRBJ1-5

CDR3nt: TGTGCCAGCAGCCAGCCAGGTCCTGGGGCCAACGTCCTGACTTTC
CDR3aa: CASSQPGPGANVLTF
len: 15
abundance: -
d_gene: -
v_gene: TRBV14
j_gene: TRBJ2-6

CDR3nt: TGTGCCAGCAGTGGTAGCGGGGGGGCCACAGATACGCAGTATTTT
CDR3aa: CASSGSGGATDTQYF
len: 15
abundance: many
d_gene: TRBD2
v_gene: TRBV6-4
j_gene: TRBJ2-3

CDR3nt: TGTGCCAGCAACACCCCGGACAGGGCCAACGAGCAGTACTTC
CDR3aa: CASNTPDRANEQYF
len: 14
abundance: -
d_gene: TRBD1
v_gene: TRBV5-6
j_gene: TRBJ2-7

CDR3nt: TGTGCCAGCAGACCCACAGGGGCCCACGAGCAGTACTTC
CDR3aa: CASRPTGAHEQYF
len: 13
abundance: few
d_gene: TRBD1
v_gene: TRBV12-3/TRBV12-4
j_gene: TRBJ2-7

CDR3nt: TGTGCCAGCAGCGTACGGGGGAGTGGGACCGGGGAGCTGTTTTTT
CDR3aa: CASSVRGSGTGELFF
len: 15
abundance: -
d_gene: -
v_gene: TRBV9
j_gene: TRBJ2-2

CDR3nt: TGTGCCAGCGGGCCCATGAACTATGGCTACACCTTC
CDR3aa: CASGPMNYGYTF
len: 12
abundance: -
d_gene: -
v_gene: TRBV2
j_gene: TRBJ1-2

CDR3nt: TGTGCCAGCAGCCGATACGGGACAGATCAGTACTTC
CDR3aa: CASSRYGTDQYF
len: 12
abundance: -
d_gene: TRBD1
v_gene: TRBV7-8
j_gene: TRBJ2-7

CDR3nt: TGTGCCAGCAACCGACAGGGCAAGGATGGCTACACCTTC
CDR3aa: CASNRQGKDGYTF
len: 13
abundance: -
d_gene: TRBD1
v_gene: TRBV9
j_gene: TRBJ1-2

CDR3nt: TGCGCCAGCAGTTCGGGACAAGGCCTGAACACTGAAGCTTTCTTT
CDR3aa: CASSSGQGLNTEAFF
len: 15
abundance: -
d_gene: -
v_gene: TRBV10-1
j_gene: TRBJ1-1

CDR3nt: TGTGCCAGCAGGAGACTAGCGGGGGGTTCCAGGGAGCTGTTTTTT
CDR3aa: CASRRLAGGSRELFF
len: 15
abundance: -
d_gene: -
v_gene: TRBV21-1
j_gene: TRBJ2-2

CDR3nt: TGCGCCAGCAGCCTAGGGACAGGGGTGCGCGAGCAGTACTTC
CDR3aa: CASSLGTGVREQYF
len: 14
abundance: -
d_gene: TRBD1
v_gene: TRBV5-1
j_gene: TRBJ2-7

CDR3nt: TGTGCCAGCAGTCTGCGGGGGGCTGGGGCCAACGTCCTGACTTTC
CDR3aa: CASSLRGAGANVLTF
len: 15
abundance: -
d_gene: TRBD2
v_gene: TRBV2
j_gene: TRBJ2-6

CDR3nt: TGTGCCAGCGGACAGGGGGCGAGAGGCTATGGCTACACCTTC
CDR3aa: CASGQGARGYGYTF
len: 14
abundance: -
d_gene: TRBD1
v_gene: TRBV6-5
j_gene: TRBJ1-2

CDR3nt: TGCGCCAGCAGCCAAGATCAGGGCCGGAGCTCCTACGAGCAGTACTTC
CDR3aa: CASSQDQGRSSYEQYF
len: 16
abundance: -
d_gene: -
v_gene: TRBV4-1
j_gene: TRBJ2-7

CDR3nt: TGTGCCTGGGGACGGACAGGGGTTCATGGAGCAACTAATGAAAAACTGTTTTTT
CDR3aa: CAWGRTGVHGATNEKLFF
len: 18
abundance: -
d_gene: TRBD1
v_gene: TRBV30
j_gene: TRBJ1-4

CDR3nt: TGTGCCAGCAGCTTGAACCGGGATCCCACCTACGAGCAGTACTTC
CDR3aa: CASSLNRDPTYEQYF
len: 15
abundance: -
d_gene: -
v_gene: TRBV7-8
j_gene: TRBJ2-7

CDR3nt: TGTGCCAGCAGCTACCGTAGGACAGGACGAGATTCACCCCTCCACTTT
CDR3aa: CASSYRRTGRDSPLHF
len: 16
abundance: -
d_gene: TRBD1
v_gene: TRBV5-6
j_gene: TRBJ1-6

CDR3nt: TGTGCTAGTGGTCCCGGGACAGGGTTTAACAATGAGCAGTTCTTC
CDR3aa: CASGPGTGFNNEQFF
len: 15
abundance: -
d_gene: TRBD1
v_gene: TRBV12-5
j_gene: TRBJ2-1

CDR3nt: TGTGCCACCAGTGATTTTCGGCAGAGGACAGGGTCGTTCTCTGGGGCCAACGTCCTGACTTTC
CDR3aa: CATSDFRQRTGSFSGANVLTF
len: 21
abundance: -
d_gene: TRBD1
v_gene: TRBV24-1
j_gene: TRBJ2-6

CDR3nt: TGTGCCAGCAGCCAGATGGGCGCTGGGGCCAACGTCCTGACTTTC
CDR3aa: CASSQMGAGANVLTF
len: 15
abundance: once
d_gene: -
v_gene: TRBV5-4
j_gene: TRBJ2-6

CDR3nt: TGTGCCAGCAGTTACGGGACAGGGGCCTATAATTCACCCCTCCACTTT
CDR3aa: CASSYGTGAYNSPLHF
len: 16
abundance: -
d_gene: TRBD1
v_gene: TRBV6-2/TRBV6-3
j_gene: TRBJ1-6

CDR3nt: TGCAGCGTTAAAAGGGGGACAGGAGAAGCCTACGAGCAGTACTTC
CDR3aa: CSVKRGTGEAYEQYF
len: 15
abundance: -
d_gene: TRBD1
v_gene: TRBV29-1
j_gene: TRBJ2-7

CDR3nt: TGCGCCAGCAGCACCGGGACAGGGATTGTTGAGTCCACTGAAGCTTTCTTT
CDR3aa: CASSTGTGIVESTEAFF
len: 17
abundance: -
d_gene: TRBD1
v_gene: TRBV5-1
j_gene: TRBJ1-1

CDR3nt: TGTGCCAGCAGCCGGAGGTCAGAGCGGATGAACACTGAAGCTTTCTTT
CDR3aa: CASSRRSERMNTEAFF
len: 16
abundance: -
d_gene: -
v_gene: TRBV5-6
j_gene: TRBJ1-1